This record covers a single T cell receptor (beta chain). What it recognizes is unknown. Assay: immunoSEQ multiplex PCR; the TCRdb copy retains only in-frame clones and omits some. The table has roughly 32,000 clones, nearly 90% seen once. This entry belongs to a study of chemoradiotherapy in HPV16-positive cancers. Study-level results: Candidate HPV-specific clones and E7-related TCR motifs grew in tumor during treatment. In HPV16-positive patients, HPV-responsive T-cell expansion tracked better recurrence-free survival.

Unmatched junction bases numbered 17, after V lost 8 bases and J lost 4 bases. Germline lookup yields CDR1 LNHDA and CDR2 SQIVND (reference sequence). This CDR3 has 18 amino acids. The chain uses TRBV19 and TRBJ2-1, with 10 nucleotides matching TRBD2. The clonotype was recovered from a human donor with HPV-associated anogenital cancer. Specimen: blood, collected from a patient who underwent chemoradiotherapy. CDR3 loop: CASSRGSGGPNGYNEQFF. As DNA, the CDR3 is TGTGCCAGTTCTAGGGGTAGCGGGGGGCCCAATGGGTACAATGAGCAGTTCTTC.